This TCR beta chain was recorded in a study of T and B cells in COVID-19 patients. Study-level information: Blood was sampled from COVID-19 patients who were either actively infected or recovered. Findings and limits, study-wide: Few blood samples existed from mildly ill patients during symptoms or early in severe cases. Active COVID-19 showed highly clonal TRB repertoires; recovery showed diversity and richness above healthy donors.

This CDR3 contains 15 residues. Germline V gives CDR1 MNHNS, CDR2 SASEGT. Trimming removed 4 bases at V and 0 bases at J, with 10 bases between. Multiplex PCR with BIOMED2 TRB-A/B primer pools amplified TRB rearrangements. TCRdb re-derived calls from the multiplex PCR reads in MiXCR, one entry per CDR3 protein. Of around 10,000 distinct CDR3 sequences listed, roughly 31% are singletons. TRB was amplified from around 230-520 ng of blood genomic DNA. This clonotype showed up just a few times. What it recognizes is unknown. The source of this sequence is a human donor with active COVID-19. Sequencing used blood. This chain joins TRBV6-1 and TRBJ1-5; a possible D gene is TRBD1 (5 bases). CDR3 in amino acids: CASSGQGYSNQPQHF. The CDR3 nucleotides read TGTGCCAGCAGTGGTCAGGGATATAGCAATCAGCCCCAGCATTTT.